What follows are 18 T cell receptor beta chains derived from one specimen sequenced in a study of blood T cell repertoires in COVID-19. The protocol was immunoSEQ multiplex PCR, while the TCRdb copy is restricted to in-frame clones and leaves out a portion. This sample carries some 340,000 clones, 85% of them seen once, and the ten largest clones take under 4%. The sequencing input was peripheral blood. These receptor sequences come from a woman between 18 and 30 years old with acute or convalescent COVID-19.

The V and J genes are TRBV9 and TRBJ1-4; no clear D gene. The germline gives CDR1 SGDLS, CDR2 YYNGEE. V was trimmed by 4 bases and J by 3 bases, leaving 4 bases between them. There are 12 residues in the CDR3. CDR3 bases: TGTGCCAGCAGCCGGTCTAATGAAAAACTGTTTTTT. As protein: CASSRSNEKLFF. The whole variable domain, filled in from reference TRBV9 and TRBJ1-4, reads DSGVTQTPKHLITATGQRVTLRCSPRSGDLSVYWYQQSLDQGLQFLIQYYNGEERAKGNILERFSAQQFPDLHSELNLSSLELGDSALYFCASSRSNEKLFFGSGTQLSVL.

This clone appeared once. This rearrangement joins TRBV7-8 to TRBJ1-2, with 8 bases that match TRBD1. The CDR3 runs to 14 residues. With 5 bases clipped from V and 4 bases from J, the junction kept 6 bases outside the gene matches. CDR1 and CDR2 (germline): SGHVS, FQNEAQ. The CDR3 nucleotides are TGTGCCAGCAGCGCGGATACAGGGGGCTATGGCTACACCTTC. Translation: CASSADTGGYGYTF.

The chain links TRBV19 to TRBJ1-2; TRBD1 matches at 9 bases. Germline V lookup: CDR1 LNHDA, CDR2 SQIVND (reference sequence). CDR3 length: 16 residues. The V gene end was trimmed by 7 bases and the J gene end by 9 bases; junction bases not matched to a gene: 18. CDR3 DNA sequence: TGTGCCAGTACCTCCGGCGGAGGACAGGGGCTATTTCGCTACACCTTC. It specifies CASTSGGGQGLFRYTF.

The genes are TRBV7-3 and TRBJ1-1; D may be TRBD1 (5 bases). Per the germline V gene, CDR1 is SGHTA and CDR2 is FQGTGA. V was trimmed by 5 bases and J by 1 base, leaving 14 bases between them. The CDR3 loop spans 15 amino acids. The CDR3 DNA reads TGTGCCAGCAGCCTCAGGCCCGACAGGAACACTGAAGCTTTCTTT. Amino acid sequence: CASSLRPDRNTEAFF.

This sequence joins TRBV27 and TRBJ1-2; 9 bases map to TRBD1. There are 14 residues in the CDR3. The germline V gene has CDR1 MNHEY and CDR2 SMNVEV (reference sequence). The J segment lost 8 bases and the V segment lost 6 bases, leaving 10 bases of the junction unmatched. The CDR3 spells CASSLGTGMVGYTF. DNA for the CDR3: TGTGCCAGCAGCTTAGGGACAGGGATGGTAGGCTACACCTTC.

The chain joins TRBV2 to TRBJ1-5, with 10 bases identical to TRBD1. From germline, CDR1 is SNHLY and CDR2 FYNNEI. Trimming at V came to 5 bases and at J to 4 bases, leaving 2 bases not matched to a gene. This CDR3 comprises 14 residues. CDR3 DNA: TGTGCCAGCAGTCAGGGACAGGGGAATCAGCCCCAGCATTTT. Translated, it gives CASSQGQGNQPQHF.

V and J are TRBV6-6 and TRBJ1-5; TRBD1 might be the D (6 bases). This CDR3 comprises 16 residues. Germline CDR1 and CDR2: MNHNY and SVGAGI (reference sequence). V lost 4 bases and J lost 4, with 17 bases in between. The DNA for the CDR3 is TGTGCCAGCAGTTCACCTCGTGAAGGGGGAAATCAGCCCCAGCATTTT. Translation: CASSSPREGGNQPQHF.

The chain is built from TRBV2 and TRBJ1-1, with unresolved D. The CDR3 is made up of 13 amino acids. Looked up from germline, CDR1 is SNHLY and CDR2 is FYNNEI. Trimming stripped 7 bases from V and 1 base from J, with 10 bases between. The CDR3 reads CASILRSNTEAFF. Written as DNA, the CDR3 is TGTGCCAGCATCCTACGGTCGAACACTGAAGCTTTCTTT.

This clone was seen just once. The chain employs TRBV19 and TRBJ2-5, with 14 nucleotides matching TRBD2. This CDR3 spans 16 amino acids. The germline CDR1 and CDR2 sequences are LNHDA and SQIVND (reference sequence). V lost 4 bases and J lost 5; bases outside the gene matches: 6. The CDR3 spells CASSTRLAGGRETQYF. The CDR3 DNA is TGTGCCAGTAGTACTAGACTAGCGGGAGGGCGGGAGACCCAGTACTTC.

The chain couples TRBV7-9 to TRBJ1-3, with 8 bases lining up with TRBD1. The CDR3 spans 17 residues. Germline V gene data show CDR1 as SEHNR and CDR2 as FQNEAQ (reference sequence). With V trimmed by 5 bases and J by 1 base, 10 bases remained unmatched. The DNA of the CDR3 is TGTGCCAGCAGCCAGGGACAGGCATTTGGGTCTGGAAACACCATATATTTT. Amino acid sequence: CASSQGQAFGSGNTIYF. Combining the CDR3 with reference TRBV7-9 and TRBJ1-3 gives the whole variable domain DTGVSQNPRHKITKRGQNVTFRCDPISEHNRLYWYRQTLGQGPEFLTYFQNEAQLEKSRLLSDRFSAERPKGSFSTLEIQRTEQGDSAMYLCASSQGQAFGSGNTIYFGEGSWLTVV.

The genes are TRBV18 and TRBJ2-3; TRBD1 aligns across 11 bases. Trimming removed 2 bases from V and 9 bases from J; junction bases left unmatched: 4. CDR1 is KGHSH, CDR2 LQKENI, per germline. The CDR3 contains 14 residues. The CDR3 reads CASSPDGTGGTQYF. CDR3 sequence (DNA): TGTGCCAGCTCACCAGACGGGACAGGGGGAACGCAGTATTTT. Using reference TRBV18 and TRBJ2-3 for the parts outside the CDR3, the full variable domain is NAGVMQNPRHLVRRRGQEARLRCSPMKGHSHVYWYRQLPEEGLKFMVYLQKENIIDESGMPKERFSAEFPKEGPSILRIQQVVRGDSAAYFCASSPDGTGGTQYFGPGTRLTVL.

J is TRBJ1-2 and V is TRBV19, with no clear D. In germline, CDR1 is LNHDA, CDR2 SQIVND (reference sequence). V gave up 3 bases and J gave up 10 bases, with 12 bases separating them. The CDR3 runs 12 residues. The CDR3: CASSIEGRDYTF. CDR3 coding DNA: TGTGCCAGTAGTATTGAAGGGAGGGACTACACCTTC.

The chain employs TRBV2 and TRBJ1-1, with a possible D match to TRBD1 (5 bases). The germline V gene has CDR1 SNHLY and CDR2 FYNNEI. CDR3 length: 11 residues. V lost 7 bases to trimming and J lost 6 bases, with 9 bases between them. The CDR3 is CASTSGAEAFF. In DNA, the CDR3 is TGTGCCAGCACCTCGGGGGCTGAAGCTTTCTTT. Drawing the rest from reference TRBV2 and TRBJ1-1, the complete variable domain is EPEVTQTPSHQVTQMGQEVILRCVPISNHLYFYWYRQILGQKVEFLVSFYNNEISEKSEIFDDQFSVERPDGSNFTLKIRSTKLEDSAMYFCASTSGAEAFFGQGTRLTVV.

The genes are TRBV19 and TRBJ2-5; D is perhaps TRBD2 (8 bases). The V gene's germline CDR1 is LNHDA and CDR2 SQIVND (reference sequence). The V gene lost 1 base and the J gene lost 5 bases, with 17 bases spanning the gap. The CDR3 sequence is 16 residues long. Written as DNA, the CDR3 is TGTGCCAGTAGTATAGCGGGAGGGGGCAATGTCGAGACCCAGTACTTC. This sequence encodes CASSIAGGGNVETQYF.

The chain links TRBV28 to TRBJ2-7; weak D call: TRBD1 (6 bases). Germline V gene data show CDR1 as MDHEN and CDR2 as SYDVKM. The CDR3 runs to 14 residues. The germline V and J ends were trimmed by 3 bases and 4 bases, with 13 bases remaining between them. In DNA form, the CDR3 reads TGTGCCAGCAGTTTCCTTACAGGGTCTTACGAGCAGTACTTC. This translates into CASSFLTGSYEQYF.

The gene calls are TRBV19 and TRBJ1-2; D possibly corresponds to TRBD1 (5 bases). Germline V gives CDR1 LNHDA, CDR2 SQIVND (reference sequence). The CDR3 contains 15 residues. Deletions cut 2 bases from V and 0 bases from J, with 10 bases between. The CDR3 coding sequence is TGTGCCAGTAGTATAAGACAGAAAACTAACTATGGCTACACCTTC. Translation: CASSIRQKTNYGYTF.

The V and J genes are TRBV27 and TRBJ2-7; D might be TRBD1 (6 bases). The CDR3 has 14 residues. The germline CDR1 and CDR2 sequences are MNHEY and SMNVEV (reference sequence). V gave up 5 bases and J gave up 9 bases, with 20 bases separating them. This CDR3 reads CASSPTGTSSVQYF. For the CDR3, the DNA is TGTGCCAGCAGTCCGACAGGCACTTCCTCAGTGCAGTACTTC.

This clone was seen a few times. The genes are TRBV30 and TRBJ2-3; 7 bases match TRBD2. The CDR3 is 13 residues long. V trimming: 4 bases; J trimming: 3 bases; junction bases outside the gene matches: 4. CDR1 is GTSNPN and CDR2 is SVGIG in the germline V gene (reference sequence). The CDR3 spells CAWNLRETDTQYF. DNA of the CDR3: TGTGCCTGGAATTTGCGGGAGACAGATACGCAGTATTTT.